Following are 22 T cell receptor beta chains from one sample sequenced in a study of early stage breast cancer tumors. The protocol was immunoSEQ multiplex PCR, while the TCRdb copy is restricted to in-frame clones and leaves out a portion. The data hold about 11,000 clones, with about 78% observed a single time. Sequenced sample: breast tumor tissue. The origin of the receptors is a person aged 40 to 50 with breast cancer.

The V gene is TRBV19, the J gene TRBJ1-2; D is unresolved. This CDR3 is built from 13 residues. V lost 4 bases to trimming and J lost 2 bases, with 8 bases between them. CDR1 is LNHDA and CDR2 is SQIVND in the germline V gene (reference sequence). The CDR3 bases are TGTGCCAGTAGTACGGGTCCGAACTATGGCTACACCTTC. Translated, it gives CASSTGPNYGYTF.

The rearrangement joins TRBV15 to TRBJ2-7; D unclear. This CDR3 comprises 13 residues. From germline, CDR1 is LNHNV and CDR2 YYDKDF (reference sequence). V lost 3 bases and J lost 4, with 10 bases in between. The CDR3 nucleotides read TGTGCCACCAGCAGCGACGAACTTTACGAGCAGTACTTC. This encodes CATSSDELYEQYF. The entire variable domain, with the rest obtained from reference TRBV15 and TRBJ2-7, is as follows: DAMVIQNPRYQVTQFGKPVTLSCSQTLNHNVMYWYQQKSSQAPKLLFHYYDKDFNNEADTPDNFQSRRPNTSFCFLDIRSPGLGDTAMYLCATSSDELYEQYFGPGTRLTVT.

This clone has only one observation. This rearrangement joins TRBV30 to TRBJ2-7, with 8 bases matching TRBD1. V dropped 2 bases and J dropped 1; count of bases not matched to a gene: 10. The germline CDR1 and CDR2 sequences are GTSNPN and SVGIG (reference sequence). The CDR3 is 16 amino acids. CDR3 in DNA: TGTGCCTGGAGTTCACTTCGGGACAGGTATTCCTACGAGCAGTACTTC. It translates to CAWSSLRDRYSYEQYF.

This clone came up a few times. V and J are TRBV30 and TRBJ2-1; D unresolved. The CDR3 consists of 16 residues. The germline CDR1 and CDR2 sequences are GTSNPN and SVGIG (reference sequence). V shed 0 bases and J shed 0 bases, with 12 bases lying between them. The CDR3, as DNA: TGTGCCTGGAGTGTCGGGCTACCATTCTCCTACAATGAGCAGTTCTTC. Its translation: CAWSVGLPFSYNEQFF.

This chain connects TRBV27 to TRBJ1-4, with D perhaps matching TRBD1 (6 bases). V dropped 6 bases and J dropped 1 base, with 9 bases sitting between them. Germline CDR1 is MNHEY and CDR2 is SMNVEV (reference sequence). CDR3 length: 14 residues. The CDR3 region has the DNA TGTGCCAGCAGCCTACAGGGAACTAATGAAAAACTGTTTTTT. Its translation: CASSLQGTNEKLFF.

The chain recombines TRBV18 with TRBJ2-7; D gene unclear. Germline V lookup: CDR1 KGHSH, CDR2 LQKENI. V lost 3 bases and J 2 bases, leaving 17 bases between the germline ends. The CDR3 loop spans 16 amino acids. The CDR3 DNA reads TGTGCCAGCTCACCGGTGGGTGGGCACCTTCCCTACGAGCAGTACTTC. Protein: CASSPVGGHLPYEQYF.

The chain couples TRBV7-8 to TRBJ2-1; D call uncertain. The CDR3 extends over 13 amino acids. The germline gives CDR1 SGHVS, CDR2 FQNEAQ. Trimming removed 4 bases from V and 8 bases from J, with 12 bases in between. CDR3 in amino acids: CASSSRRPDEQFF. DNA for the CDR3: TGTGCCAGCAGCTCCAGGCGTCCAGATGAGCAGTTCTTC.

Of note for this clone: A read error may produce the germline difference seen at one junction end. The CDR3 sequence: CAGRGGNQPQHF. CDR3 nucleotides: TGTGCCGGCAGGGGTGGGAATCAGCCCCAGCATTTT. This chain connects TRBV6-1 to TRBJ1-5; the D gene is possibly TRBD1 (6 bases). The CDR3 is made up of 12 amino acids. Per the germline V gene, CDR1 is MNHNS and CDR2 is SASEGT.

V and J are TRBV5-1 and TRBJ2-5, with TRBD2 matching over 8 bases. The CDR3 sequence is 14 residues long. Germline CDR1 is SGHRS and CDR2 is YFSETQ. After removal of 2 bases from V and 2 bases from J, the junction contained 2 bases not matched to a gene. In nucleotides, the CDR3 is TGCGCCAGCAGCTTTACTAGCGGACAAGAGACCCAGTACTTC. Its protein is CASSFTSGQETQYF.

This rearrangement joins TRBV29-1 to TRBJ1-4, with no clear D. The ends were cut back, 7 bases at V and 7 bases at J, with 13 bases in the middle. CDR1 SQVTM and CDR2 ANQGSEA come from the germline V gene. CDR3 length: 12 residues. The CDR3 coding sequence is TGCAGCGCTGGTCGAAGTGGTGAAAAACTGTTTTTT. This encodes CSAGRSGEKLFF.

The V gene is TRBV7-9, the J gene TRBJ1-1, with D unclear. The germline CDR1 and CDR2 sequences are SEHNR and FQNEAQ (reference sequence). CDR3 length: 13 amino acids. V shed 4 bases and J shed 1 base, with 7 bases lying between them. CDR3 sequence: CASSYGPNTEAFF. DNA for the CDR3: TGTGCCAGCAGCTACGGACCGAACACTGAAGCTTTCTTT.

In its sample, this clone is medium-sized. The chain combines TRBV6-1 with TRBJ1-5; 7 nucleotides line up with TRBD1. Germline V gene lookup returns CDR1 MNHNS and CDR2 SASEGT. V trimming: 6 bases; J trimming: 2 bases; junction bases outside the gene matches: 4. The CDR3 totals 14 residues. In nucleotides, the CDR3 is TGTGCCAGCAGAACTGGGACAGGCAATCAGCCCCAGCATTTT. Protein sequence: CASRTGTGNQPQHF.

The CDR3: CASRDRGGGYTF. CDR3 in DNA: TGTGCCAGTAGGGACAGGGGAGGGGGCTACACCTTC. J is TRBJ1-2 and V is TRBV19; 9 nucleotides agree with TRBD1. This CDR3 region has 12 residues. Trimming cost V 6 bases and J 8 bases; bases outside gene matches: 4. Germline V gene data show CDR1 as LNHDA and CDR2 as SQIVND (reference sequence).

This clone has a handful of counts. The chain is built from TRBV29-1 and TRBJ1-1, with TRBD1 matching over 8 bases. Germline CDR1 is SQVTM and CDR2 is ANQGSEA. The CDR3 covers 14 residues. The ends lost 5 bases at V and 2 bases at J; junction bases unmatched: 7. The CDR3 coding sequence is TGCAGCGTTACCCGGACAGGGATAAACACTGAAGCTTTCTTT. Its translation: CSVTRTGINTEAFF.

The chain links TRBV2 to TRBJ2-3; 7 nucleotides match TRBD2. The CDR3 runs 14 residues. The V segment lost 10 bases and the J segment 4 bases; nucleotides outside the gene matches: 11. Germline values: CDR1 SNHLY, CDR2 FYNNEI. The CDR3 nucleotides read TGTGCCACCGGGGTAGCGGGCTCCTCAGATACGCAGTATTTT. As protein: CATGVAGSSDTQYF.

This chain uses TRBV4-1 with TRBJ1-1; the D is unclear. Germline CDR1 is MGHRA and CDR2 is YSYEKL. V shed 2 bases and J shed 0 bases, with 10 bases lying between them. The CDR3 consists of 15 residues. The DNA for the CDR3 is TGCGCCAGCAGCCAACCCACTATCATGAACACTGAAGCTTTCTTT. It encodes CASSQPTIMNTEAFF.

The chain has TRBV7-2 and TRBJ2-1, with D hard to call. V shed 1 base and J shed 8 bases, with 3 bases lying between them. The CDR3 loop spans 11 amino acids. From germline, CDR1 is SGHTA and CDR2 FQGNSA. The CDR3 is CASSLVDEQFF. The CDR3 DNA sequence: TGTGCCAGCAGCTTAGTGGATGAGCAGTTCTTC.

In DNA form, the CDR3 reads TGTGCCAGCAGCCCAGGGCCCGGCTATGAGCAGTTCTTC. Protein product: CASSPGPGYEQFF. This chain connects TRBV7-6 to TRBJ2-1; tentatively, D is TRBD1 (5 bases). Germline CDR1 is SGHVS and CDR2 is FNYEAQ. V lost 5 bases, J lost 8 bases, and 13 bases lay in between. CDR3 length equals 13 residues.

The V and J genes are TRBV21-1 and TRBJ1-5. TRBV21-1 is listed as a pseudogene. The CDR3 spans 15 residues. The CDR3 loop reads CASSKSGGRGQPQHF. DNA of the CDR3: TGTGCCAGCAGCAAATCCGGGGGGCGGGGTCAGCCCCAGCATTTT.

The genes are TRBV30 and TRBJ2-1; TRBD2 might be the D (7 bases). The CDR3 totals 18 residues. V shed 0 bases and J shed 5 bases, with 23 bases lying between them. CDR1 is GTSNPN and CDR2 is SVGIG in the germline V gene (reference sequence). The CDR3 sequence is CAWSVWGGLDGTNNEQFF. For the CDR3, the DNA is TGTGCCTGGAGTGTATGGGGGGGACTGGACGGGACAAACAATGAGCAGTTCTTC.

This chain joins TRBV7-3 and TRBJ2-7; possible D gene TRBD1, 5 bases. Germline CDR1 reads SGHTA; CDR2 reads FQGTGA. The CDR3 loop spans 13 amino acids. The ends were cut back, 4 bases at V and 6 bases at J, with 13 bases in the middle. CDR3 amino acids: CASSSQGPTEQYF. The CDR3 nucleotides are TGTGCCAGCAGCTCCCAGGGCCCGACCGAGCAGTACTTC.

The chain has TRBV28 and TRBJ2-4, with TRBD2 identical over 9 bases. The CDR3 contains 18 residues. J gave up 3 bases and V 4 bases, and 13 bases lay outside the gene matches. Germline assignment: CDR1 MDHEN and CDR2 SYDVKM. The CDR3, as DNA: TGTGCCAGCAGTTCACAGCGGGAGGCCCGTATCGGCAAAAACATTCAGTACTTC. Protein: CASSSQREARIGKNIQYF.